The 19 T cell receptor beta chains listed next were all sequenced from one sample in a study of cytomegalovirus exposure and HLA in healthy donors. Primers included in the PCR were 60 Vbeta and 13 Jbeta primers. The table came from immunoSEQ multiplex PCR; TCRdb's copy has only in-frame clones and leaves some out. The data hold 100,000 or so clones, with about four fifths observed a single time. The specimen sequenced was PBMCs. The source of these receptors is a man between 18 and 29 years old in good health and CMV-seronegative.

This chain joins TRBV28 and TRBJ2-3; D might be TRBD2 (6 bases). This CDR3 region has 15 residues. The germline V gene has CDR1 MDHEN and CDR2 SYDVKM. The V and J ends lost 3 bases and 1 base respectively, with 11 bases between them. CDR3 DNA: TGTGCCAGCAGTTTGCGGTCGGGGGGCACAGATACGCAGTATTTT. Amino acids: CASSLRSGGTDTQYF.

The CDR3 nucleotides read TGTGCCAGCAGTCCTGCGACTGGCTCCGTTCGCTACACCTTC. As protein: CASSPATGSVRYTF. The gene calls are TRBV28 and TRBJ1-2; unclear D gene. The CDR3 runs 14 residues. Germline V gene data show CDR1 as MDHEN and CDR2 as SYDVKM. V was clipped by 5 bases and J by 9 bases, with 19 bases between them.

A word on this clone: A read error may produce the germline difference seen at one junction end. The chain carries TRBV15 and TRBJ1-2; the D gene is possibly TRBD1 (6 bases). Germline CDR1 is LNHNV and CDR2 is YYDKDF (reference sequence). The CDR3 is made up of 14 amino acids. CDR3 sequence (DNA): TGTGCCACCAGCAGAGAAAGGGACATCTATGACTACACCTTC. This codes for CATSRERDIYDYTF.

This chain joins TRBV27 and TRBJ1-5; the match to TRBD1 covers 10 bases. J was trimmed by 5 bases and V by 9 bases; bases with no gene match: 25. The CDR3 loop spans 20 amino acids. Germline V CDR1 and CDR2: MNHEY, SMNVEV (reference sequence). The CDR3 region has the DNA TGTGCCAGTCGGCCTTGGGGAGTCACCGTTTCCGGGACAGGGGATCAGCCCCAGCATTTT. Translated: CASRPWGVTVSGTGDQPQHF.

The chain has TRBV6-5 and TRBJ1-3; no reliable D call. Germline V lookup: CDR1 MNHEY, CDR2 SVGAGI. Trimming shortened V by 5 bases and J by 4 bases, and 9 bases separated the two germline ends. The CDR3 has 13 amino acids. CDR3: CASSAQAGNTIYF. DNA for the CDR3: TGTGCCAGCAGTGCCCAGGCCGGAAACACCATATATTTT.

The chain joins TRBV5-1 to TRBJ1-2; 7 bases agree with TRBD1. The CDR3 spans 15 residues. The germline CDR1 and CDR2 sequences are SGHRS and YFSETQ. The ends lost 4 bases at V and 1 base at J; junction bases unmatched: 7. CDR3 nucleotide sequence: TGCGCCAGCAGCCCCTTGGCAGGGGGTAACTATGGCTACACCTTC. Protein: CASSPLAGGNYGYTF. Together with reference TRBV5-1 and TRBJ1-2, the CDR3 gives the full variable domain: KAGVTQTPRYLIKTRGQQVTLSCSPISGHRSVSWYQQTPGQGLQFLFEYFSETQRNKGNFPGRFSGRQFSNSRSEMNVSTLELGDSALYLCASSPLAGGNYGYTFGSGTRLTVV.

The V call is TRBV7-8, the J call TRBJ2-1; possible D gene TRBD2, 6 bases. V lost 3 bases and J lost 7, with 16 bases in between. Germline CDR1 SGHVS, CDR2 FQNEAQ. The CDR3 is 15 residues long. As DNA, the CDR3 is TGTGCCAGCAGCTTTGATAGACTAGTGGGAAATGAGCAGTTCTTC. Protein product: CASSFDRLVGNEQFF.

The chain employs TRBV28 and TRBJ2-3; 8 positions agree with TRBD2. Trimming at V came to 4 bases and at J to 0 bases, leaving 6 bases not matched to a gene. The CDR3 sequence is 16 residues long. The germline V gene has CDR1 MDHEN and CDR2 SYDVKM. The CDR3 reads CASSSPAGGSTDTQYF. The CDR3 bases are TGTGCCAGCAGTTCCCCCGCGGGGGGAAGCACAGATACGCAGTATTTT.

The chain couples TRBV27 to TRBJ2-7; 7 bases line up with TRBD1. Germline CDR1 reads MNHEY; CDR2 reads SMNVEV (reference sequence). CDR3 length: 14 amino acids. After removal of 3 bases from V and 1 base from J, the junction contained 3 bases not matched to a gene. CDR3 protein: CASSFSGQSYEQYF. In DNA form, the CDR3 reads TGTGCCAGCAGTTTTTCGGGACAGTCCTACGAGCAGTACTTC.

The CDR3 coding sequence is TGTGCCAGCAGTGTCAGGGGGAGGCAGCCCCAGCATTTT. Protein sequence: CASSVRGRQPQHF. The chain joins TRBV28 to TRBJ1-5; 7 nucleotides line up with TRBD1. Germline V gives CDR1 MDHEN, CDR2 SYDVKM. The CDR3 consists of 13 residues. Trimming took 5 bases from V and 7 from J; bases not matched to a gene: 5.

The table lists this clone with a count of one. The genes are TRBV11-2 and TRBJ2-5; the D gene is possibly TRBD2 (6 bases). Germline-derived CDR1 and CDR2 are SGHAT and FQNNGV. The ends were cut back, 5 bases at V and 1 base at J, with 11 bases in the middle. CDR3 length: 14 amino acids. In DNA, the CDR3 is TGTGCCAGCAGCCCCAGGGACTCCCAAGAGACCCAGTACTTC. This sequence encodes CASSPRDSQETQYF.

This clone was observed a single time. The chain uses TRBV6-1 and TRBJ2-5; TRBD2 aligns across 8 bases. The CDR3 is made up of 15 amino acids. The germline V gene encodes CDR1 MNHNS and CDR2 SASEGT. V was pared by 10 bases and J by 5 bases, with 15 bases of the junction left unmatched. The CDR3 here is CATVNLAGLGETQYF. In DNA, the CDR3 is TGTGCCACGGTTAACTTAGCGGGATTAGGGGAGACCCAGTACTTC.

This clone was seen a single time. CDR3 sequence (DNA): TGTGCCAGCAGCCCGAGGACAGCCGCTGAAGCTTTCTTT. The encoded protein is CASSPRTAAEAFF. The V and J genes are TRBV7-9 and TRBJ1-1, with D perhaps matching TRBD1 (6 bases). From germline, CDR1 is SEHNR and CDR2 FQNEAQ (reference sequence). This CDR3 is 13 amino acids long. Trimming left V 5 bases short and J 6 bases short, with 13 bases between. Based on the CDR3 plus reference TRBV7-9 and TRBJ1-1, the full variable domain is DTGVSQNPRHKITKRGQNVTFRCDPISEHNRLYWYRQTLGQGPEFLTYFQNEAQLEKSRLLSDRFSAERPKGSFSTLEIQRTEQGDSAMYLCASSPRTAAEAFFGQGTRLTVV.

This clone came up a few times. The V gene is TRBV7-2, the J gene TRBJ1-5; D is undetermined. Germline V gene sequence: CDR1 SGHTA, CDR2 FQGNSA. V gave up 2 bases and J gave up 0 bases, with 11 bases separating them. The CDR3 is 16 amino acids. This CDR3 is CASSLRSGYSNQPQHF. CDR3 bases: TGTGCCAGCAGCTTAAGGTCAGGTTATAGCAATCAGCCCCAGCATTTT.

Written as DNA, the CDR3 is TGTGCCTGTGCGACAGAGAGTATGAACACTGAAGCTTTCTTT. Amino acids: CACATESMNTEAFF. The J gene is TRBJ1-1, the V gene TRBV30; D may be TRBD1 (5 bases). Trimming removed 6 bases from V and 0 bases from J, with 14 bases in between. CDR1 and CDR2 (germline): GTSNPN, SVGIG (reference sequence). There are 14 residues in the CDR3.

This clone came up once. The chain carries TRBV5-4 and TRBJ2-6; D perhaps matches TRBD1 (6 bases). CDR3 length: 16 amino acids. CDR1 and CDR2 from the germline V gene are SGHNT and YYREEE (reference sequence). With 4 bases removed from V and 0 bases from J, the gap between germline ends came to 11 bases. The CDR3 region is CASSQDRYSGANVLTF. The CDR3 DNA reads TGTGCCAGCAGCCAGGACAGATACTCTGGGGCCAACGTCCTGACTTTC.

The gene calls are TRBV27 and TRBJ1-1; TRBD1 agrees at 10 bases. Germline-derived CDR1 and CDR2 are MNHEY and SMNVEV (reference sequence). V lost 4 bases and J lost 5; bases outside the gene matches: 10. The CDR3 is 16 amino acids. The DNA of the CDR3 is TGTGCCAGCAGTTCAAAGACAGGGGGCGCTCGGACTGAAGCTTTCTTT. Translating gives CASSSKTGGARTEAFF.

The chain couples TRBV4-1 to TRBJ1-2; 7 bases align to TRBD1. Germline V gene data show CDR1 as MGHRA and CDR2 as YSYEKL. V dropped 4 bases and J dropped 2; count of bases not matched to a gene: 4. This CDR3 has 14 residues. CDR3 sequence reads: CASSPGQANYGYTF. DNA for the CDR3: TGCGCCAGCAGCCCCGGACAGGCGAACTATGGCTACACCTTC.

This chain uses TRBV28 with TRBJ1-5, with D hard to call. Deletions cut 3 bases from V and 7 bases from J, with 25 bases between. The CDR3 totals 18 residues. CDR1 and CDR2 from the germline V gene are MDHEN and SYDVKM. The CDR3: CASSFPVRSGSRNQPQHF. The CDR3 DNA sequence: TGTGCCAGCAGTTTCCCCGTTCGTAGCGGGTCTCGAAACCAGCCCCAGCATTTT.